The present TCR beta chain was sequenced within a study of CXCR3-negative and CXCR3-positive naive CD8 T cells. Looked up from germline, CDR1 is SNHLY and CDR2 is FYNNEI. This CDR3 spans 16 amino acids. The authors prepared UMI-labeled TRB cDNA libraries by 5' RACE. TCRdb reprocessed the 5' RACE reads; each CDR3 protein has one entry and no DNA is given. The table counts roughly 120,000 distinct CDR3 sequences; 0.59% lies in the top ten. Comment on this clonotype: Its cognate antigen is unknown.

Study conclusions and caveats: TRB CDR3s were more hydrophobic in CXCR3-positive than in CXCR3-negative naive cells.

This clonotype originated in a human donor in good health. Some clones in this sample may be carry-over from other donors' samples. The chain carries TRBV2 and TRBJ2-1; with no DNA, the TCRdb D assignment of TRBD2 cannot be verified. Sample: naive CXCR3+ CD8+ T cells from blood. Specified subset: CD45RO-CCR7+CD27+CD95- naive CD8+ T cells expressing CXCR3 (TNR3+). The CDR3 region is CASSSPRESAYNEQFF. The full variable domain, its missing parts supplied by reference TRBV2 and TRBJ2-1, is EPEVTQTPSHQVTQMGQEVILRCVPISNHLYFYWYRQILGQKVEFLVSFYNNEISEKSEIFDDQFSVERPDGSNFTLKIRSTKLEDSAMYFCASSSPRESAYNEQFFGPGTRLTVL.